Here is one T cell receptor (beta chain) with its context. Its antigen is unidentified. This specimen comes from a study of cytomegalovirus exposure and HLA in healthy donors. Germline V gene data show CDR1 as LNHDA and CDR2 as SQIVND (reference sequence). This CDR3 spans 13 amino acids. V was shortened by 6 bases and J by 10 bases, with 16 bases between the two germline ends. It was with 60 Vbeta and 13 Jbeta primers that the PCR ran. The assay was immunoSEQ multiplex PCR, and TCRdb's table has in-frame clones only and misses some. The sample includes roughly 280,000 clones, about 75% seen only once; the top ten take under 3%. Regarding the study as a whole: Sequences of the TCR beta chain were said to predict the HLA-A and HLA-B alleles of most subjects accurately. A list of 150 to 200 TCR beta chains associated with cytomegalovirus was given.

The chain has TRBV19 and TRBJ2-1, with D possibly being TRBD1 (6 bases). Specimen: PBMCs. The receptor was derived from a female donor in good health and CMV-seronegative. CDR3 bases: TGTGCCAGTAGCTTCCAGTCCGGGACAGAGCAGTTCTTC. Amino acids: CASSFQSGTEQFF.